The 4 T cell receptor beta chains given below trace back to one sample, sequenced in a study of T cells in Graves' hyperthyroidism and ophthalmopathy. The TCR beta CDR3 regions underwent amplification using RNA transcripts as the source. First-round RT-PCR targeting the TCR CDR3 was performed with the HTBI primer set. TCRdb ran MiXCR on the multiplex PCR reads and lists one entry per CDR3 protein. The profile shows about 600,000 distinct CDR3 sequences, approximately 15% of them singletons. What was sequenced was blood. All receptors derive from a woman aged 45-65 years with Graves' ophthalmopathy.

There are a few counts of this clonotype. This chain links TRBV7-9 with TRBJ1-1; D remains ambiguous. This CDR3 is 13 amino acids long. V dropped 5 bases and J dropped 11 bases, with 18 bases sitting between them. Germline V gene lookup returns CDR1 SEHNR and CDR2 FQNEAQ (reference sequence). CDR3 DNA: TGTGCCAGCAGCATCATGGTTGGCAGTTGGGCTTTCTTT. Protein sequence: CASSIMVGSWAFF.

About this clonotype: This may arise from a read error, as a much more abundant clone is one base away. This rearrangement joins TRBV7-3 to TRBJ2-5; D could derive from TRBD1 or TRBD2 (7 bases each). Germline loops: CDR1 SGHTA, CDR2 FQGTGA. The CDR3 runs 15 residues. The DNA of the CDR3 is TGTGCCGGCAGCCCCCTGGGGCAGGGGGGGGAGACCCAGTACTTC. As protein: CAGSPLGQGGETQYF.

The table lists this clonotype with a few counts. The genes are TRBV2 and TRBJ2-1, with D maybe TRBD2 (5 bases). Trimming removed 5 bases at V and 1 base at J, with 9 bases between. This CDR3 comprises 14 residues. CDR1 and CDR2 from the germline V gene are SNHLY and FYNNEI. The CDR3 DNA reads as TGTGCCAGCAGTCAACTAGTTTCCTACAATGAGCAGTTCTTC. Translated: CASSQLVSYNEQFF.

The chain employs TRBV12-3 or TRBV12-4 and TRBJ2-7; 9 nucleotides align to TRBD2. The CDR3 covers 15 residues. V lost 4 bases, J lost 8 bases, and 12 bases stayed unmatched. This CDR3 is CASSSQPGLASKQYF. In nucleotides, the CDR3 is TGTGCCAGCAGTTCCCAACCGGGACTAGCTTCTAAGCAGTACTTC.